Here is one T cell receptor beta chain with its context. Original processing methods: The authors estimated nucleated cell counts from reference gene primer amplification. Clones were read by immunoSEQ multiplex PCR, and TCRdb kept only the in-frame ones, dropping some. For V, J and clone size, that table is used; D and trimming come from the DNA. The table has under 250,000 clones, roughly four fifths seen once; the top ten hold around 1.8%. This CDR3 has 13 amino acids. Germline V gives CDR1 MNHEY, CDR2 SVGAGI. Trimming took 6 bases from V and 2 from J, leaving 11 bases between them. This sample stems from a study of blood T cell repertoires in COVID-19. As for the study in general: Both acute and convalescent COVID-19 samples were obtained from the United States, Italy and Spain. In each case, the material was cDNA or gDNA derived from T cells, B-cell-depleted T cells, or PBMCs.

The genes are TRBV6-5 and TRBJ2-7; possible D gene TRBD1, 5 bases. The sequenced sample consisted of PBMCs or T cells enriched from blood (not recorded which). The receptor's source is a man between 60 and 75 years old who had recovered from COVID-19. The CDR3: CASSRLGPYEQYF. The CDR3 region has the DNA TGTGCCAGCAGCCGACTGGGGCCCTACGAGCAGTACTTC.